Described below is a single T cell receptor beta chain sequence and its context. Its antigen remains unidentified. The CDR3 runs to 15 residues. Looked up from germline, CDR1 is SGHRS and CDR2 is YFSETQ. J was trimmed by 6 bases and V by 3 bases; bases with no gene match: 12. These data are taken from a study of shared clonotypes between healthy human individuals. Study-level findings and limits: When compared with the clonotypes that were shared by all four sorted-subset donors, the non-shared clonotypes turned out to have lower generation probabilities.

This table comes from immunoSEQ multiplex PCR, and its TCRdb copy is limited to in-frame clones, with some not included. This table has 600,000 to 800,000 clones, about two thirds appearing once. Material: memory CD4+ T cells sorted from blood. Subset noted: CD45RA-negative fraction. This sequence originates from a woman in her twenties or thirties in good health. The chain joins TRBV5-1 to TRBJ2-7; 7 bases match TRBD1. The CDR3: CASSWDGTVGPEQYF. The CDR3 DNA follows: TGCGCCAGCAGCTGGGACGGGACAGTAGGACCCGAGCAGTACTTC.